The 10 T cell receptor beta chains in this list originate from one sample, sequenced in a study of T cells in Graves' hyperthyroidism and ophthalmopathy. TCR beta CDR3 region amplification was performed from RNA transcripts. TCR CDR3 regions were first amplified by RT-PCR with HTBI primers. TCRdb used MiXCR to reprocess the multiplex PCR reads, holding one entry per CDR3 protein. The sample consists of some 740,000 distinct CDR3 sequences, around 13% of them appearing once. What was sequenced was blood. The origin of the receptors is a young woman with Graves' hyperthyroidism.

This clonotype was counted at least ten times. J is TRBJ2-3 and V is TRBV20-1; 12 bases are a match to TRBD2. This CDR3 is built from 18 residues. The V segment lost 3 bases and the J segment 5 bases; nucleotides outside the gene matches: 15. Germline V gene lookup returns CDR1 DFQATT and CDR2 SNEGSKA (reference sequence). The CDR3 DNA reads as TGCAGTGCTAGGCCGACTAGCGGGAGCCACCAAGGGGGAGATACGCAGTATTTT. The encoded protein is CSARPTSGSHQGGDTQYF.

This chain connects TRBV16 to TRBJ1-1, with 8 positions matching TRBD1. Looked up from germline, CDR1 is KGHSY and CDR2 is FQNENV. Trimming took 5 bases from V and 7 from J; bases not matched to a gene: 21. This CDR3 is built from 18 residues. In nucleotides, the CDR3 is TGTGCCAGCAGCTCGTTCTTTCGGGGGAGACAGGGGCACTTTGAAGCTTTCTTT. As protein: CASSSFFRGRQGHFEAFF. The variable domain in full, with the rest retrieved from reference TRBV16 and TRBJ1-1, is GEEVAQTPKHLVRGEGQKAKLYCAPIKGHSYVFWYQQVLKNEFKFLISFQNENVFDETGMPKERFSAKCLPNSPCSLEIQATKLEDSAVYFCASSSFFRGRQGHFEAFFGQGTRLTVV.

This clonotype showed up many times. V usage is TRBV29-1 and J usage is TRBJ2-1, with TRBD1 as a possible D gene (5 bases). V lost 5 bases and J lost 7, with 18 bases in between. Germline CDR1 is SQVTM and CDR2 is ANQGSEA. The CDR3 runs to 14 residues. CDR3 region: CSVIGAGSPNEQFF. In DNA form, the CDR3 reads TGCAGCGTTATTGGGGCAGGATCCCCGAATGAGCAGTTCTTC.

The chain carries TRBV18 and TRBJ2-7, with TRBD2 matching over 8 bases. This CDR3 is built from 15 residues. Trimming at V came to 6 bases and at J to 3 bases, leaving 10 bases not matched to a gene. Germline V gene data show CDR1 as KGHSH and CDR2 as LQKENI. CDR3 loop: CASSTGVAGIYEQYF. The DNA for the CDR3 is TGTGCCAGCTCTACCGGGGTAGCGGGAATCTACGAGCAGTACTTC.

A word on this clonotype: Mismatch with germline at one junction end may stem from a read error. This rearrangement joins TRBV7-3 to TRBJ1-1, with unresolved D. The CDR3 runs to 13 residues. The germline V gene encodes CDR1 SGHTA and CDR2 FQGTGA. The CDR3: CVSSLTLNTEAFF. The DNA for the CDR3 is TGTGTCAGCAGCTTAACCTTGAACACTGAAGCTTTCTTT.

This clonotype appeared many times. This chain joins TRBV7-9 and TRBJ2-1; 15 nucleotides match TRBD2. The V and J ends lost 4 bases and 5 bases, in that order; junction bases with no gene match: 15. The germline CDR1 and CDR2 sequences are SEHNR and FQNEAQ (reference sequence). This CDR3 comprises 20 residues. Written as DNA, the CDR3 is TGTGCCAGCAGCTGGGCTTTGCGGGGGACTAGCGGGAGGAAGGACAATGAGCAGTTCTTC. It encodes CASSWALRGTSGRKDNEQFF.

A note on this clonotype: An end of the junction differs from the germline gene, which may be a read error. The rearrangement links TRBV5-8 to TRBJ1-6; D remains ambiguous. The CDR3 runs 14 residues. The germline gives CDR1 SGHTS, CDR2 YDEGEE. CDR3 nucleotide sequence: TGTGCCAGCAGCTTGGCGGTGGATAATTCACCCCCCCACTTT. Encoded protein: CASSLAVDNSPPHF.

The chain links TRBV7-3 to TRBJ2-5, with D maybe TRBD2 (5 bases). Germline CDR1 reads SGHTA; CDR2 reads FQGTGA. CDR3 length: 14 amino acids. Trimming shortened V by 6 bases and J by 4 bases, and 15 bases separated the two germline ends. CDR3 amino acids: CASRASGKPETQYF. CDR3 nucleotide sequence: TGTGCCAGCAGGGCCTCCGGGAAGCCAGAGACCCAGTACTTC.

The rearrangement uses TRBV19 and TRBJ2-7; TRBD2 aligns across 14 bases. CDR3 size: 14 residues. Trimming cost V 6 bases and J 9 bases; bases outside gene matches: 7. Germline CDR1 and CDR2: LNHDA and SQIVND (reference sequence). The CDR3 region is CASSQGLAGARQYF. The CDR3, as DNA: TGTGCCAGTAGCCAGGGACTAGCGGGAGCAAGGCAGTACTTC.

This clonotype appeared many times. Here the CDR3 reads CSVEEGGPRYEQYF. DNA of the CDR3: TGCAGCGTTGAAGAGGGCGGGCCGCGCTACGAGCAGTACTTC. V is TRBV29-1 and J is TRBJ2-7, with D possibly being TRBD2 (5 bases). The germline CDR1 and CDR2 sequences are SQVTM and ANQGSEA. With 0 bases removed from V and 3 bases from J, the gap between germline ends came to 12 bases. The CDR3 contains 14 residues.